These 23 T cell receptor beta chains came from one sample sequenced in a study of blood T cell repertoires in COVID-19. Sequenced by immunoSEQ multiplex PCR; TCRdb stores in-frame clones only, minus some. The sample consists of fewer than 150,000 clones, approximately 84% of them appearing once. Sequencing was carried out using PBMCs or T cells enriched from blood (not recorded which). These receptors all stem from a man aged 50 to 59 in a cohort exposed to, infected with or recovered from COVID-19 (not recorded which).

The rearrangement uses TRBV30 and TRBJ2-1; 9 bases align to TRBD2. CDR1 and CDR2 from the germline V gene are GTSNPN and SVGIG (reference sequence). The CDR3 has 14 amino acids. V lost 8 bases and J lost 7; bases outside the gene matches: 12. The CDR3 DNA follows: TGTGCCCAAAGTAGCGGGAGTTGGGGGAATGAGCAGTTCTTC. Protein product: CAQSSGSWGNEQFF. The full variable domain, in which reference TRBV30 and TRBJ2-1 provide the parts outside the CDR3, is SQTIHQWPATLVQPVGSPLSLECTVEGTSNPNLYWYRQAAGRGLQLLFYSVGIGQISSEVPQNLSASRPQDRQFILSSKKLLLSDSGFYLCAQSSGSWGNEQFFGPGTRLTVL.

The chain uses TRBV27 and TRBJ1-6, with 7 bases fitting TRBD1. This CDR3 contains 13 residues. V lost 8 bases, J lost 7 bases, and 5 bases stayed unmatched. The germline CDR1 and CDR2 sequences are MNHEY and SMNVEV (reference sequence). The CDR3 bases are TGTGCCAGCCTCGGACAGGTCAATTCACCCCTCCACTTT. Its translation: CASLGQVNSPLHF.

The CDR3 region is CASGLPPVVKNEQFF. The DNA of the CDR3 is TGTGCTAGTGGTTTGCCCCCAGTGGTTAAAAATGAGCAGTTCTTC. V and J are TRBV12-5 and TRBJ2-1, with D hard to call. The CDR3 is 15 residues long. Trimming removed 2 bases at V and 7 bases at J, with 15 bases between. Germline V CDR1 and CDR2: LGHNT, FRNRAP.

The chain joins TRBV7-6 to TRBJ2-7, with D unclear. The V and J ends lost 5 bases and 8 bases respectively, with 19 bases between them. Germline lookup yields CDR1 SGHVS and CDR2 FNYEAQ. The CDR3 is 14 amino acids. CDR3 coding DNA: TGTGCCAGCAGCCTTCCAGCCACCATGGGCAAGCAGTACTTC. The encoded protein is CASSLPATMGKQYF.

The CDR3 here is CASSLAGTGDREKLFF. CDR3 sequence (DNA): TGTGCCAGCAGCTTAGCCGGGACAGGGGATCGGGAAAAACTGTTTTTT. This chain uses TRBV7-8 with TRBJ1-4; 10 bases agree with TRBD1. V trimming: 0 bases; J trimming: 8 bases; junction bases outside the gene matches: 6. The germline V gene encodes CDR1 SGHVS and CDR2 FQNEAQ. The CDR3 consists of 16 residues.

The V call is TRBV4-1, the J call TRBJ2-3, with 7 nucleotides matching TRBD1. Germline CDR1 is MGHRA and CDR2 is YSYEKL. The CDR3 covers 17 residues. The trim removed 4 bases at V and 3 bases at J, leaving 13 bases unmatched. CDR3 protein: CASSLTPGQLATDTQYF. The CDR3 coding sequence is TGCGCCAGCAGCCTCACACCGGGACAGCTTGCTACAGATACGCAGTATTTT.

The chain recombines TRBV7-2 with TRBJ2-7; D is perhaps TRBD1 (6 bases). In germline, CDR1 is SGHTA, CDR2 FQGNSA. V was cut by 5 bases and J by 6 bases, with 14 bases left in between. CDR3 size: 13 residues. This CDR3 is CASSPRQDGEQYF. The CDR3 DNA follows: TGTGCCAGCAGCCCCAGACAGGACGGCGAGCAGTACTTC.

The chain recombines TRBV10-3 with TRBJ2-2, with TRBD2 matching over 10 bases. V lost 2 bases, J lost 7 bases, and 10 bases stayed unmatched. Germline values: CDR1 ENHRY, CDR2 SYGVKD. The CDR3 contains 17 residues. CDR3 DNA: TGTGCCATCAGTGAGATGTGGGGAGCGGGAGGGCACGGGGAGCTGTTTTTT. Protein: CAISEMWGAGGHGELFF.

The J gene is TRBJ1-6, the V gene TRBV19; tentative D call: TRBD1 (6 bases). CDR1 and CDR2 (germline): LNHDA, SQIVND (reference sequence). This CDR3 is 13 amino acids long. Trimming cost V 8 bases and J 6 bases, with 11 bases left between them. CDR3 nucleotides: TGTGCCAGTCGGACAGTCACTAATTCACCCCTCCACTTT. This encodes CASRTVTNSPLHF. The variable domain in full, completed from reference TRBV19 and TRBJ1-6, reads DGGITQSPKYLFRKEGQNVTLSCEQNLNHDAMYWYRQDPGQGLRLIYYSQIVNDFQKGDIAEGYSVSREKKESFPLTVTSAQKNPTAFYLCASRTVTNSPLHFGNGTRLTVT.

This clone has only a few counts. The chain employs TRBV7-9 and TRBJ2-1; D gene unclear. The CDR3 covers 11 residues. V dropped 5 bases and J dropped 9 bases, with 8 bases sitting between them. Germline CDR1 and CDR2: SEHNR and FQNEAQ (reference sequence). The CDR3 protein is CASSRAGEQFF. The CDR3, as DNA: TGTGCCAGCAGCCGTGCCGGTGAGCAGTTCTTC.

The chain has TRBV7-3 and TRBJ1-2; no definite D call. The germline V and J ends were trimmed by 2 bases and 4 bases, with 8 bases remaining between them. This CDR3 is 13 amino acids long. Looked up from germline, CDR1 is SGHTA and CDR2 is FQGTGA. The CDR3 sequence is CASSLGFGYGYTF. CDR3 nucleotides: TGTGCCAGCAGCTTAGGCTTTGGCTATGGCTACACCTTC.

V usage is TRBV5-1 and J usage is TRBJ2-1, with a weak D call TRBD1 (5 bases). The CDR3 spans 14 residues. The ends were cut back, 3 bases at V and 8 bases at J, with 15 bases in the middle. Germline CDR1 reads SGHRS; CDR2 reads YFSETQ. CDR3 bases: TGCGCCAGCAGCTCCCAGGGTAGATGGGATGAGCAGTTCTTC. This encodes CASSSQGRWDEQFF. Based on the CDR3 plus reference TRBV5-1 and TRBJ2-1, the full variable domain is KAGVTQTPRYLIKTRGQQVTLSCSPISGHRSVSWYQQTPGQGLQFLFEYFSETQRNKGNFPGRFSGRQFSNSRSEMNVSTLELGDSALYLCASSSQGRWDEQFFGPGTRLTVL.

The chain carries TRBV14 and TRBJ1-1, with TRBD1 matching 12 bases. The CDR3 has 17 residues. Trimming cost V 1 base and J 4 bases; bases outside gene matches: 7. CDR1 is SGHDN, CDR2 FVKESK, per germline. In DNA form, the CDR3 reads TGTGCCAGCAGCCAAGCCCCGGGACAGGGGGCCCGCACTGAAGCTTTCTTT. It translates to CASSQAPGQGARTEAFF.

This clone has just a few counts. V and J are TRBV3-1 (or the pseudogene TRBV3-2) and TRBJ1-2; tentative D call: TRBD1 (5 bases). Trimming shortened V by 6 bases and J by 5 bases, and 13 bases separated the two germline ends. The germline CDR1 and CDR2 sequences are LGHDT and YNNKEL (reference sequence). This CDR3 has 13 residues. The CDR3 coding sequence is TGTGCCAGCAGTCCAGGGTCGCTTTATGGCTACACCTTC. Encoded protein: CASSPGSLYGYTF.

The chain employs TRBV5-5 and TRBJ1-1; 10 bases are shared with TRBD1. CDR1 and CDR2 (germline): SGHKS, YYEKEE (reference sequence). The V gene end was trimmed by 0 bases and the J gene end by 6 bases; junction bases not matched to a gene: 2. The CDR3 is 14 amino acids. The CDR3 spells CASSLGQGAAEAFF. Written as DNA, the CDR3 is TGTGCCAGCAGCTTGGGACAGGGGGCCGCTGAAGCTTTCTTT.

V gene TRBV28 combines with J gene TRBJ2-3; 14 bases are shared with TRBD2. J lost 3 bases, V lost 3 bases, and 2 bases had no gene match. This CDR3 contains 16 residues. Germline V gene sequence: CDR1 MDHEN, CDR2 SYDVKM. CDR3 nucleotides: TGTGCCAGCAGTTTGGGACTAGCGGGAGTGACAGATACGCAGTATTTT. Amino acids: CASSLGLAGVTDTQYF.

This clone was counted a single time. The same CDR3 arises from other DNA sequences in this sample as well. The chain recombines TRBV11-2 with TRBJ2-7; TRBD2 is a possible D gene (7 bases). From germline, CDR1 is SGHAT and CDR2 FQNNGV. V was pared by 1 base and J by 4 bases, with 11 bases between. The CDR3 runs 14 residues. CDR3 DNA sequence: TGTGCCAGCAGCTTAGGGGGGGGCGGTTACGAGCAGTACTTC. This codes for CASSLGGGGYEQYF.

There are many counts of this clone. This chain uses TRBV28 with TRBJ1-2, with TRBD1 identical over 9 bases. V dropped 5 bases and J dropped 6; count of bases not matched to a gene: 7. Per germline, CDR1 MDHEN and CDR2 SYDVKM. This CDR3 comprises 14 residues. The CDR3 bases are TGTGCCAGCAGTACACAGGGGGCGGTAAATGGCTACACCTTC. Translating it yields CASSTQGAVNGYTF.

This clone has a single count. The chain joins TRBV5-4 to TRBJ2-2, with D tentatively TRBD1 (6 bases). The CDR3 is made up of 16 amino acids. CDR1 and CDR2 (germline): SGHNT, YYREEE (reference sequence). Trimming pared 4 bases from V and 2 bases from J, leaving 15 bases between. The CDR3 nucleotides read TGTGCCAGCAGCCCCGAGGGGACACTTAACACCGGGGAGCTGTTTTTT. It translates to CASSPEGTLNTGELFF.

The V gene is TRBV7-9, the J gene TRBJ1-2; no definite D call. The germline V gene has CDR1 SEHNR and CDR2 FQNEAQ (reference sequence). The length of the CDR3 is 15 residues. V shed 4 bases and J shed 8 bases, with 20 bases lying between them. The CDR3 sequence: CASSSHRGPNLGYTF. CDR3 DNA: TGTGCCAGCAGCTCACACCGCGGTCCGAATCTGGGCTACACCTTC.

The V call is TRBV6-5, the J call TRBJ1-2; 9 positions agree with TRBD1. The J segment lost 7 bases and the V segment lost 7 bases, leaving 7 bases of the junction unmatched. Germline V gene lookup returns CDR1 MNHEY and CDR2 SVGAGI. CDR3 length equals 13 residues. This CDR3 reads CASTSGQGRGYTF. The CDR3 DNA follows: TGTGCCAGCACCTCGGGACAGGGTCGTGGCTACACCTTC.

This clone has just one count. The V and J genes are TRBV9 and TRBJ1-1; D perhaps matches TRBD1 (6 bases). CDR3 length: 15 amino acids. The V end was cut by 4 bases, the J end by 8 bases, with 21 bases between. Germline V gives CDR1 SGDLS, CDR2 YYNGEE. CDR3 coding DNA: TGTGCCAGCAGCCCCTGGACAGAACTGGGGATCGAAGCTTTCTTT. This codes for CASSPWTELGIEAFF.

The chain is built from TRBV29-1 and TRBJ2-5; 7 positions match TRBD1. Per germline, CDR1 SQVTM and CDR2 ANQGSEA. The CDR3 spans 15 residues. V lost 4 bases, J lost 1 base, and 9 bases stayed unmatched. CDR3 amino acids: CSVAGTASSQETQYF. The CDR3 coding sequence is TGCAGCGTTGCGGGGACAGCCTCAAGCCAAGAGACCCAGTACTTC.